These 30 T cell receptor beta chains were all obtained from the same sample, sequenced in a study of cytotoxic CD8 clonotypes in ibrutinib-treated CLL. TCRdb's table, derived via immunoSEQ multiplex PCR, lists solely in-frame clones and lacks some. The sample has about 140,000 clones, 75% to 85% seen once. The sequencing used PBMCs, collected after 36 months of ibrutinib treatment. The source is a human donor with chronic lymphocytic leukemia.

This clone was seen a single time. The CDR3 coding sequence is TGTGCCAGCAGTTCCCGACTAGCGGGGTTAGATACGCAGTATTTT. Amino acid sequence: CASSSRLAGLDTQYF. The chain uses TRBV28 and TRBJ2-3, with 11 bases fitting TRBD2. Germline CDR1 and CDR2: MDHEN and SYDVKM. The CDR3 is 15 amino acids. J lost 5 bases, V lost 4 bases, and 5 bases had no gene match.

The chain recombines TRBV14 with TRBJ1-2; possibly TRBD1 for D (5 bases). V was cut by 4 bases and J by 5 bases, with 11 bases left in between. The CDR3 sequence is 13 residues long. The germline V gene encodes CDR1 SGHDN and CDR2 FVKESK. CDR3 nucleotide sequence: TGTGCCAGCAGCCCGGGGACCTTGTATGGCTACACCTTC. This sequence encodes CASSPGTLYGYTF.

The J gene is TRBJ1-1, the V gene TRBV30; no definite D call. The V and J ends lost 5 bases and 4 bases respectively, with 17 bases between them. Germline CDR1 is GTSNPN and CDR2 is SVGIG (reference sequence). CDR3 length: 14 residues. CDR3 nucleotides: TGTGCCTGGGGCCTCATCGGGCGAGTCACTGAAGCTTTCTTT. It translates to CAWGLIGRVTEAFF.

CDR3 protein: CASRDGDSGNTIYF. Written as DNA, the CDR3 is TGCGCCAGCAGGGACGGTGACTCTGGAAACACCATATATTTT. This chain connects TRBV5-1 to TRBJ1-3; D unclear. Trimming took 5 bases from V and 0 from J, leaving 9 bases between them. CDR3 size: 14 residues. Germline CDR1 is SGHRS and CDR2 is YFSETQ.

The chain links TRBV7-9 to TRBJ2-2; 10 bases align to TRBD2. Germline CDR1 is SEHNR and CDR2 is FQNEAQ (reference sequence). Trimming took 5 bases from V and 3 from J; bases not matched to a gene: 15. The CDR3 length is 19 residues. The CDR3: CASSLGTGLAGVYTGELFF. The CDR3 nucleotides read TGTGCCAGCAGCCTAGGGACCGGGCTAGCGGGGGTTTACACCGGGGAGCTGTTTTTT. Filled out from reference TRBV7-9 and TRBJ2-2, the complete variable domain reads DTGVSQNPRHKITKRGQNVTFRCDPISEHNRLYWYRQTLGQGPEFLTYFQNEAQLEKSRLLSDRFSAERPKGSFSTLEIQRTEQGDSAMYLCASSLGTGLAGVYTGELFFGEGSRLTVL.

The chain carries TRBV10-2 and TRBJ2-1; D perhaps matches TRBD2 (6 bases). This CDR3 spans 14 amino acids. The ends were cut back, 4 bases at V and 9 bases at J, with 16 bases in the middle. Germline V gene data show CDR1 as WSHSY and CDR2 as SAAADI. The DNA of the CDR3 is TGCGCCAGCAGTGGGGACTCCCTCCTGGGTGAGCAGTTCTTC. Its translation: CASSGDSLLGEQFF.

The DNA of the CDR3 is TGTGCTAGTGGTTCGGGGTTCACTGAAGCTTTCTTT. Its translation is CASGSGFTEAFF. The rearrangement uses TRBV12-5 and TRBJ1-1; D ambiguous. Trimming removed 4 bases at V and 4 bases at J, with 7 bases between. There are 12 residues in the CDR3. Germline V CDR1 and CDR2: LGHNT, FRNRAP.

This clone was counted only a few times. The CDR3 DNA reads TGTGCCAGTACTCTTAGGAGGAACACTGAAGCTTTCTTT. Its protein product is CASTLRRNTEAFF. V usage is TRBV19 and J usage is TRBJ1-1; unclear D gene. V was trimmed by 7 bases and J by 1 base, leaving 10 bases between them. The CDR3 is 13 amino acids. Germline lookup yields CDR1 LNHDA and CDR2 SQIVND (reference sequence).

V and J are TRBV29-1 and TRBJ2-5, with D hard to call. V was shortened by 3 bases and J by 5 bases, with 16 bases between the two germline ends. The CDR3 sequence is 14 residues long. Germline V gene lookup returns CDR1 SQVTM and CDR2 ANQGSEA. The CDR3 DNA sequence: TGCAGCGTTGACCTTGGGGATTGGGTGGAGACCCAGTACTTC. Residues: CSVDLGDWVETQYF.

The gene calls are TRBV9 and TRBJ2-5; D remains ambiguous. Germline assignment: CDR1 SGDLS and CDR2 YYNGEE. The germline V and J ends were trimmed by 0 bases and 5 bases, with 11 bases remaining between them. The CDR3 is 14 amino acids. CDR3 coding DNA: TGTGCCAGCAGCGTAGGAGGAGACGGGGAGACCCAGTACTTC. Encoded protein: CASSVGGDGETQYF.

The sample holds a few counts of this clone. V and J are TRBV7-6 and TRBJ1-2; D uncertain. The CDR3 is made up of 17 amino acids. The germline V gene has CDR1 SGHVS and CDR2 FNYEAQ. Trimming removed 1 base at V and 2 bases at J, with 17 bases between. The CDR3, as DNA: TGTGCCAGCAGCTTAGAGTCCCCAGGCGCCGGAAACTATGGCTACACCTTC. Translated, it gives CASSLESPGAGNYGYTF.

The chain couples TRBV25-1 to TRBJ1-5, with a tentative D call TRBD1 (5 bases). Germline CDR1 reads MGHDK; CDR2 reads SYGVNS. This CDR3 region has 13 residues. The V end lost 3 bases, the J end lost 5 bases, and 8 bases lay between the germline ends. In DNA form, the CDR3 reads TGTGCCAGCAGTGAGAGGGACCATCAGCCCCAGCATTTT. Translating it yields CASSERDHQPQHF. Together with reference TRBV25-1 and TRBJ1-5, the CDR3 gives the full variable domain: EADIYQTPRYLVIGTGKKITLECSQTMGHDKMYWYQQDPGMELHLIHYSYGVNSTEKGDLSSESTVSRIRTEHFPLTLESARPSHTSQYLCASSERDHQPQHFGDGTRLSIL.

The chain joins TRBV6-5 to TRBJ1-1, with TRBD1 matching over 8 bases. This CDR3 is 15 amino acids long. CDR1 is MNHEY and CDR2 is SVGAGI in the germline V gene. The ends lost 2 bases at V and 5 bases at J; junction bases unmatched: 7. CDR3 bases: TGTGCCAGCAGTTACACGGACAGGGCGAGGACTGAAGCTTTCTTT. This translates into CASSYTDRARTEAFF.

The genes are TRBV4-1 and TRBJ2-2; 8 bases align to TRBD2. The CDR3 is made up of 16 amino acids. With 1 base clipped from V and 5 bases from J, the junction kept 6 bases outside the gene matches. CDR1 and CDR2 (germline): MGHRA, YSYEKL. This CDR3 reads CASSQVAGRGTGELFF. CDR3 bases: TGCGCCAGCAGCCAAGTAGCGGGGCGGGGTACCGGGGAGCTGTTTTTT.

This rearrangement joins TRBV6-1 to TRBJ2-1, with D maybe TRBD2 (6 bases). Germline values: CDR1 MNHNS, CDR2 SASEGT. The CDR3 length is 15 residues. With 2 bases removed from V and 2 bases from J, the gap between germline ends came to 10 bases. The CDR3, as DNA: TGTGCCAGCAGTGAATGGGCTAGCGCCTACAATGAGCAGTTCTTC. This encodes CASSEWASAYNEQFF.

The rearrangement links TRBV2 to TRBJ1-3; D ambiguous. There are 15 residues in the CDR3. Deletions cut 7 bases from V and 0 bases from J, with 13 bases between. The germline V gene encodes CDR1 SNHLY and CDR2 FYNNEI. The CDR3 sequence: CASTDRVNSGNTIYF. The CDR3 bases are TGTGCCAGCACCGATAGGGTAAACTCTGGAAACACCATATATTTT. The whole variable domain, filled in from reference TRBV2 and TRBJ1-3, reads EPEVTQTPSHQVTQMGQEVILRCVPISNHLYFYWYRQILGQKVEFLVSFYNNEISEKSEIFDDQFSVERPDGSNFTLKIRSTKLEDSAMYFCASTDRVNSGNTIYFGEGSWLTVV.

To note about this clone: Compared with germline, one end of the junction differs, possibly owing to a read error. The rearrangement uses TRBV9 and TRBJ2-2; the match to TRBD1 covers 7 bases. This CDR3 comprises 16 residues. Germline CDR1 reads SGDLS; CDR2 reads YYNGEE. The CDR3 coding sequence is TGTGCCAGCACCGTAACCGGGACAGCCAACACCGGGGAGCTGTTTTTT. This translates into CASTVTGTANTGELFF.

The chain couples TRBV5-4 to TRBJ2-1; D perhaps matches TRBD1 (7 bases). V lost 2 bases, J lost 4 bases, and 13 bases lay in between. CDR3 length equals 15 residues. Looked up from germline, CDR1 is SGHNT and CDR2 is YYREEE (reference sequence). This CDR3 is CASSFQGGGYNEQFF. The DNA of the CDR3 is TGTGCCAGCAGCTTCCAGGGGGGCGGATACAATGAGCAGTTCTTC.

The CDR3: CASRRQGADTEAFF. For the CDR3, the DNA is TGCGCCAGCAGAAGACAGGGGGCGGACACTGAAGCTTTCTTT. This sequence joins TRBV5-1 and TRBJ1-1; the match to TRBD1 covers 10 bases. The J segment lost 3 bases and the V segment lost 5 bases, leaving 4 bases of the junction unmatched. There are 14 residues in the CDR3. Germline V gives CDR1 SGHRS, CDR2 YFSETQ.

The chain combines TRBV6-5 with TRBJ2-5; D is ambiguous. Between the trimmed V and J ends, which lost 6 bases and 3 bases, there was a span of 2 bases. This CDR3 is 10 amino acids long. The V gene's germline CDR1 is MNHEY and CDR2 SVGAGI. The CDR3 DNA reads TGTGCCAGCAGAGAAGAGACCCAGTACTTC. Encoded protein: CASREETQYF.

CDR3: CSARESLEQYF. The CDR3 DNA follows: TGCAGTGCCAGGGAATCCCTCGAGCAGTACTTC. This chain joins TRBV20-1 and TRBJ2-7; possibly TRBD1 for D (5 bases). V shed 6 bases and J shed 6 bases, with 12 bases lying between them. The germline CDR1 and CDR2 sequences are DFQATT and SNEGSKA (reference sequence). The CDR3 is 11 amino acids.

V gene TRBV30 combines with J gene TRBJ2-2; perhaps TRBD1 as D (5 bases). CDR1 and CDR2 from the germline V gene are GTSNPN and SVGIG (reference sequence). Trimming stripped 1 base from V and 6 bases from J, with 6 bases between. The CDR3 covers 12 residues. CDR3 coding DNA: TGTGCCTGGAGTGCAGGGCCCGGGGAGCTGTTTTTT. Translated, it gives CAWSAGPGELFF.

The V gene is TRBV10-1, the J gene TRBJ2-2, with 14 nucleotides matching TRBD2. The germline V gene has CDR1 WNHNN and CDR2 SYGVQD (reference sequence). Trimming cost V 6 bases and J 4 bases; bases outside gene matches: 4. The CDR3 is 16 amino acids. The CDR3 DNA reads as TGCGCCAGCAGCCGACTAGCGGGAGGGTCCACCGGGGAGCTGTTTTTT. It specifies CASSRLAGGSTGELFF.

V is TRBV9 and J is TRBJ1-1; D remains ambiguous. V lost 0 bases and J lost 0, with 3 bases in between. This CDR3 spans 13 amino acids. The V gene's germline CDR1 is SGDLS and CDR2 YYNGEE. The CDR3 bases are TGTGCCAGCAGCGTAGGAATGAACACTGAAGCTTTCTTT. It encodes CASSVGMNTEAFF.

The rearrangement joins TRBV19 to TRBJ1-3; D gene uncertain. The CDR3 has 15 residues. The germline V and J ends were trimmed by 5 bases and 0 bases, with 11 bases remaining between them. Germline CDR1 reads LNHDA; CDR2 reads SQIVND (reference sequence). CDR3 in DNA: TGTGCCAGTAGTCCACGGGTCGGCTCTGGAAACACCATATATTTT. This encodes CASSPRVGSGNTIYF.

This chain joins TRBV2 and TRBJ1-5; D is perhaps TRBD1 (6 bases). V shed 2 bases and J shed 8 bases, with 13 bases lying between them. The CDR3 consists of 14 residues. Germline lookup yields CDR1 SNHLY and CDR2 FYNNEI. The CDR3 here is CASSEQGPEEPQHF. CDR3 sequence (DNA): TGTGCCAGCAGTGAACAGGGGCCCGAAGAGCCCCAGCATTTT.

The chain combines TRBV29-1 with TRBJ1-1; a weak D match, TRBD1 (5 bases). V lost 1 base, J lost 0 bases, and 15 bases lay in between. Germline V CDR1 and CDR2: SQVTM, ANQGSEA. CDR3 length equals 16 residues. The CDR3 DNA sequence: TGCAGCGTTGAAGTTTTCCGGGGGGTGATGAACACTGAAGCTTTCTTT. The encoded protein is CSVEVFRGVMNTEAFF.

V gene TRBV7-3 combines with J gene TRBJ2-1, with 8 bases aligning to TRBD2. The CDR3 is 15 amino acids. V lost 6 bases and J lost 3; bases outside the gene matches: 7. Germline V lookup: CDR1 SGHTA, CDR2 FQGTGA. The CDR3 spells CASSTSGLVYNEQFF. Here the CDR3 DNA reads TGTGCCAGCAGTACCTCGGGACTAGTCTACAATGAGCAGTTCTTC.

In its sample, this clone was seen a few times. V and J are TRBV16 and TRBJ1-6; D is possibly TRBD1 (5 bases). V lost 0 bases, J lost 7 bases, and 10 bases lay in between. CDR1 and CDR2 from the germline V gene are KGHSY and FQNENV. This CDR3 has 15 residues. CDR3 in DNA: TGTGCCAGCAGCCAATCGGGGGTATGGAATTCACCCCTCCACTTT. Protein sequence: CASSQSGVWNSPLHF.

The CDR3 region is CASSSMLSDEQYF. In DNA, the CDR3 is TGTGCCAGCAGCTCGATGCTCTCTGACGAGCAGTACTTC. The chain has TRBV11-3 and TRBJ2-7; D is unclear. This CDR3 has 13 residues. Germline V gene lookup returns CDR1 SGHNT and CDR2 YENEEA. Trimming shortened V by 4 bases and J by 5 bases, and 12 bases separated the two germline ends.